The 17 T cell receptor beta chains in this list originate from one sample, sequenced in a study of T cell responses to AZD1222 COVID-19 vaccine. The protocol was immunoSEQ multiplex PCR, while the TCRdb copy is restricted to in-frame clones and leaves out a portion. The sample shows 90,000 to 130,000 clones, approximately 92% of them seen only once. Sequenced material: peripheral blood, taken 28 days after the second AZD1222 dose. The origin of the receptors is an adult who received the AZD1222 COVID-19 vaccine.

The chain recombines TRBV25-1 with TRBJ2-3; 10 positions match TRBD1. Germline CDR1 reads MGHDK; CDR2 reads SYGVNS. The CDR3 length is 16 residues. V trimming: 3 bases; J trimming: 4 bases; junction bases outside the gene matches: 7. The CDR3 here is CASSDSGTGVADTQYF. The CDR3 DNA reads TGTGCCAGCAGTGACTCCGGGACAGGGGTGGCAGATACGCAGTATTTT.

V is TRBV9 and J is TRBJ2-3, with D possibly matching TRBD1 (6 bases). This CDR3 is 17 amino acids long. V was cut by 3 bases and J by 2 bases, with 19 bases left in between. CDR1 is SGDLS, CDR2 YYNGEE, per germline. The CDR3 region is CASSGAGVSPFTDTQYF. DNA for the CDR3: TGTGCCAGCAGCGGCGCAGGGGTTAGCCCCTTCACAGATACGCAGTATTTT.

The chain recombines TRBV5-4 with TRBJ2-5; D assignment may be TRBD1 or TRBD2 (6 bases each). V was trimmed by 2 bases and J by 4 bases, leaving 12 bases between them. Germline CDR1 is SGHNT and CDR2 is YYREEE (reference sequence). There are 14 residues in the CDR3. The CDR3 protein is CASSLEGGRETQYF. DNA for the CDR3: TGTGCCAGCAGCTTAGAGGGGGGTAGAGAGACCCAGTACTTC. Full variable domain (rest looked up from reference TRBV5-4 and TRBJ2-5): ETGVTQSPTHLIKTRGQQVTLRCSSQSGHNTVSWYQQALGQGPQFIFQYYREEENGRGNFPPRFSGLQFPNYSSELNVNALELDDSALYLCASSLEGGRETQYFGPGTRLLVL.

This clone was counted between two and nine times. The rearrangement links TRBV2 to TRBJ1-5; the D is unclear. The CDR3 is 14 residues long. With 5 bases removed from V and 7 bases from J, the gap between germline ends came to 15 bases. Germline lookup yields CDR1 SNHLY and CDR2 FYNNEI. CDR3 loop: CASSSRASRQPQHF. The DNA for the CDR3 is TGTGCCAGCAGTTCCCGGGCCTCCCGGCAGCCCCAGCATTTT.

V and J are TRBV5-1 and TRBJ1-1; D uncertain. With 0 bases removed from V and 2 bases from J, the gap between germline ends came to 11 bases. There are 15 residues in the CDR3. Germline V CDR1 and CDR2: SGHRS, YFSETQ. CDR3 in amino acids: CASSLVPKTNTEAFF. Written as DNA, the CDR3 is TGCGCCAGCAGCTTGGTACCCAAGACTAACACTGAAGCTTTCTTT.

The chain couples TRBV20-1 to TRBJ1-5, with D possibly matching TRBD1 (5 bases). The CDR3 is made up of 15 amino acids. Trimming pared 3 bases from V and 0 bases from J, leaving 12 bases between. Germline CDR1 DFQATT, CDR2 SNEGSKA (reference sequence). CDR3 residues: CSASRGVYSNQPQHF. The CDR3 DNA reads as TGCAGTGCTAGTAGGGGCGTTTATAGCAATCAGCCCCAGCATTTT.

V gene TRBV14 combines with J gene TRBJ2-7; no firm D call. The CDR3 is 12 amino acids. CDR1 is SGHDN and CDR2 is FVKESK in the germline V gene. Trimming cost V 4 bases and J 3 bases, with 7 bases left between them. The CDR3 DNA follows: TGTGCCAGCAGCCCTGGGTACTACGAGCAGTACTTC. This translates into CASSPGYYEQYF.

V gene TRBV11-2 combines with J gene TRBJ2-7; D perhaps matches TRBD1 (6 bases). Germline values: CDR1 SGHAT, CDR2 FQNNGV. Trimming took off 1 base at V and 2 bases at J, with 12 bases between the two ends. CDR3 length equals 15 residues. The CDR3 here is CASSLASQGTYEQYF. The CDR3 bases are TGTGCCAGCAGCTTAGCATCCCAGGGGACCTACGAGCAGTACTTC.

This clone was found a few times. The chain is built from TRBV11-2 and TRBJ1-4; no definite D call. The V gene's germline CDR1 is SGHAT and CDR2 FQNNGV. CDR3 length equals 13 residues. The V and J ends lost 6 bases and 5 bases respectively, with 10 bases between them. CDR3 amino acids: CASRAPGNEKLFF. CDR3 DNA sequence: TGTGCCAGCAGAGCCCCGGGAAATGAAAAACTGTTTTTT.

V gene TRBV6-2 or TRBV6-3 combines with J gene TRBJ1-5; perhaps TRBD1 as D (5 bases). Germline V CDR1 and CDR2: MNHEY, SVGEGT. The CDR3 is made up of 19 amino acids. V was pared by 0 bases and J by 1 base, with 19 bases between. The CDR3 DNA is TGTGCCAGCAGTTACTCATCCGGGGAGTGGAGGGGAAGCAATCAGCCCCAGCATTTT. Protein: CASSYSSGEWRGSNQPQHF.

V is TRBV27 and J is TRBJ1-5, with D possibly matching TRBD1 (5 bases). Trimming cost V 3 bases and J 7 bases, with 10 bases left between them. From germline, CDR1 is MNHEY and CDR2 SMNVEV (reference sequence). There are 13 residues in the CDR3. CDR3 bases: TGTGCCAGCAGTTTCTCAGGGATGCAGCCCCAGCATTTT. Translated: CASSFSGMQPQHF.

V gene TRBV7-2 combines with J gene TRBJ1-1; D is ambiguous. The CDR3 spans 15 residues. The germline CDR1 and CDR2 sequences are SGHTA and FQGNSA. V was clipped by 0 bases and J by 3 bases, with 11 bases between them. The CDR3 is CASSLAGTRDTEAFF. The DNA for the CDR3 is TGTGCCAGCAGCTTAGCAGGCACCCGGGACACTGAAGCTTTCTTT. The full variable domain, completed using reference TRBV7-2 and TRBJ1-1, is GAGVSQSPSNKVTEKGKDVELRCDPISGHTALYWYRQSLGQGLEFLIYFQGNSAPDKSGLPSDRFSAERTGGSVSTLTIQRTQQEDSAVYLCASSLAGTRDTEAFFGQGTRLTVV.

The gene calls are TRBV29-1 and TRBJ1-2; 9 bases fit TRBD1. V lost 6 bases to trimming and J lost 2 bases; unmatched junction nucleotides: 1. The germline V gene encodes CDR1 SQVTM and CDR2 ANQGSEA. This CDR3 region has 12 residues. The CDR3 coding sequence is TGCAGCGTAGGACAGGGGAACTATGGCTACACCTTC. It is translated as CSVGQGNYGYTF. The full variable domain, in which reference TRBV29-1 and TRBJ1-2 provide the parts outside the CDR3, is SAVISQKPSRDICQRGTSLTIQCQVDSQVTMMFWYRQQPGQSLTLIATANQGSEATYESGFVIDKFPISRPNLTFSTLTVSNMSPEDSSIYLCSVGQGNYGYTFGSGTRLTVV.

The chain couples TRBV27 to TRBJ2-7; 8 bases are a match to TRBD1. The junction had 16 bases not matched to a gene; V was cut back by 8 bases and J by 1 base. The CDR3 length is 17 residues. CDR1 and CDR2 from the germline V gene are MNHEY and SMNVEV (reference sequence). CDR3 DNA sequence: TGTGCCAGCTCCAACCCGACAGGGGAGCATAGGTCCTACGAGCAGTACTTC. Translation gives CASSNPTGEHRSYEQYF.

The chain has TRBV27 and TRBJ1-4; perhaps TRBD1 as D (6 bases). The germline gives CDR1 MNHEY, CDR2 SMNVEV (reference sequence). Between the trimmed V and J ends, which lost 4 bases and 5 bases, there was a span of 11 bases. This CDR3 region has 14 residues. For the CDR3, the DNA is TGTGCCAGCAGTTCCAATCAGGGGAATGAAAAACTGTTTTTT. Its protein product is CASSSNQGNEKLFF.

This clone is medium-sized within its sample. The chain uses TRBV7-9 and TRBJ2-6; D may be TRBD1 (5 bases). Germline assignment: CDR1 SEHNR and CDR2 FQNEAQ (reference sequence). The CDR3 covers 18 residues. Trimming took off 3 bases at V and 1 base at J, with 16 bases between the two ends. The CDR3 bases are TGTGCCAGCAGCTTTCCCACCAGGGTTCCATCTGGGGCCAACGTCCTGACTTTC. This translates into CASSFPTRVPSGANVLTF.

In this sample, this clone turned up once. V is TRBV9 and J is TRBJ2-3; 7 bases are a match to TRBD1. Germline V gene lookup returns CDR1 SGDLS and CDR2 YYNGEE. There are 15 residues in the CDR3. V shed 0 bases, J shed 1 base, and the junction held 2 bases outside the gene matches. For the CDR3, the DNA is TGTGCCAGCAGCGTAGGGACAGGCCGCACAGATACGCAGTATTTT. Translated: CASSVGTGRTDTQYF.